The 23 T cell receptor beta chains listed next were all sequenced from one sample in a study of T cell repertoires in cytomegalovirus infection (dated by TCRdb to the late 2010s). Instrument on record: Illumina HiSeq 1500. TCRdb passed the public sequencing reads through fastp at Q25 and MiXCR, retaining productive beta sequences. Under each unique CDR3 protein, matching rows form one entry showing the most common genes and DNA. This sample is represented by about 55,000 distinct CDR3 sequences; 20% to 25% of them were singletons. The top ten constitute 55% to 65% of the sample. Taken with the paper, the label for treatment or condition translates to: in vitro stimulation with specific CMV peptide epitopes to enrich CMV-specific T cells. Antigens for these TCRs are unknown. This specimen was CD8+ T cells from cultured PBMCs, taken from culture after CMV antigen stimulation. The receptors were sampled from a human donor in good health (CMV status not recorded). Some clones in this sample may be carry-over from other donors' samples.

The rearrangement links TRBV14 to TRBJ2-3; the D is unclear. Trimming pared 1 base from V and 1 base from J, leaving 9 bases between. The CDR3 loop spans 15 amino acids. Germline V gives CDR1 SGHDN, CDR2 FVKESK. CDR3 bases: TGTGCCAGCAGCCAAGCTCCCGGTCGCACAGATACGCAGTATTTT. Encoded protein: CASSQAPGRTDTQYF.

The J gene is TRBJ1-5, the V gene TRBV7-8; a possible D gene is TRBD1 (5 bases). CDR3 length: 16 residues. Germline V gene lookup returns CDR1 SGHVS and CDR2 FQNEAQ. V was cut by 5 bases and J by 0 bases, with 14 bases left in between. Here the CDR3 reads CASSHGTAYSNQPQHF. CDR3 sequence (DNA): TGTGCCAGCAGCCATGGGACGGCATATAGCAATCAGCCCCAGCATTTT.

J is TRBJ2-7 and V is TRBV6-6, with TRBD1 as a possible D gene (5 bases). V shed 6 bases and J shed 0 bases, with 9 bases lying between them. The CDR3 is 13 amino acids. Germline lookup yields CDR1 MNHNY and CDR2 SVGAGI (reference sequence). Here the CDR3 reads CASSPQDSYEQYF. The CDR3 DNA follows: TGTGCCAGCAGCCCACAGGACTCCTACGAGCAGTACTTC.

V usage is TRBV6-5 and J usage is TRBJ1-2; no definite D call. V lost 0 bases to trimming and J lost 5 bases, with 7 bases between them. This CDR3 comprises 13 residues. Germline V gene data show CDR1 as MNHEY and CDR2 as SVGAGI. The CDR3 loop is CASSYSNRYGYTF. CDR3 nucleotides: TGTGCCAGCAGTTACTCTAATCGATATGGCTACACCTTC.

Only a few counts were recorded for this clonotype. The gene calls are TRBV7-2 and TRBJ2-3; D tentatively reads TRBD1 or TRBD2 (6 bases each). The CDR3 consists of 16 residues. Germline CDR1 reads SGHTA; CDR2 reads FQGNSA. V was clipped by 1 base and J by 8 bases, with 19 bases between them. DNA for the CDR3: TGTGCCAGCAGCTTAGGAGGGGGACGGGACGGGGGTACGCAGTATTTT. Amino acid sequence: CASSLGGGRDGGTQYF.

This rearrangement joins TRBV7-9 to TRBJ2-1; perhaps TRBD2 as D (6 bases). CDR1 SEHNR and CDR2 FQNEAQ come from the germline V gene (reference sequence). V was cut by 11 bases and J by 10 bases, with 21 bases left in between. The CDR3 is made up of 13 amino acids. In DNA form, the CDR3 reads TGTGCCGAAGGGACTCCTGCCTTAGGGGAGCAGTTCTTC. As protein: CAEGTPALGEQFF.

This clonotype was counted a few times. The genes are TRBV7-7 and TRBJ2-7; 8 bases line up with TRBD1. V was pared by 5 bases and J by 3 bases, with 12 bases of the junction left unmatched. CDR3 size: 16 residues. Germline V gene data show CDR1 as SSHAT and CDR2 as FNYEAQ (reference sequence). CDR3 amino acids: CASSPEGQVGVYEQYF. CDR3 in DNA: TGTGCCAGCAGCCCCGAGGGACAGGTTGGAGTCTACGAGCAGTACTTC. The complete variable domain, with remaining parts taken from reference TRBV7-7 and TRBJ2-7, reads GAGVSQSPRYKVTKRGQDVTLRCDPISSHATLYWYQQALGQGPEFLTYFNYEAQPDKSGLPSDRFSAERPEGSISTLTIQRTEQRDSAMYRCASSPEGQVGVYEQYFGPGTRLTVT.

The J gene is TRBJ2-3, the V gene TRBV7-2; 8 nucleotides agree with TRBD2. The V segment lost 1 base and the J segment 8 bases; nucleotides outside the gene matches: 11. Per germline, CDR1 SGHTA and CDR2 FQGNSA. The CDR3 contains 16 residues. The CDR3 DNA is TGTGCCAGCAGCTTAGATCTGAGCGGGGGTCTTGTTACGCAGTATTTT. Protein: CASSLDLSGGLVTQYF.

This clonotype showed up just a few times. The chain joins TRBV20-1 to TRBJ2-7, with D uncertain. The germline V gene has CDR1 DFQATT and CDR2 SNEGSKA (reference sequence). The germline V and J ends were trimmed by 2 bases and 4 bases, with 9 bases remaining between them. The CDR3 has 12 residues. The CDR3 loop reads CSARMGIYEQYF. In nucleotides, the CDR3 is TGCAGTGCTAGAATGGGGATATACGAGCAGTACTTC.

This clonotype was counted at least ten times. The CDR3 loop reads CASSLAHRGGDYEQYF. The CDR3 nucleotides are TGTGCCAGCAGTTTAGCCCATAGAGGCGGTGATTACGAGCAGTACTTC. V and J are TRBV27 and TRBJ2-7; D is unclear. V lost 2 bases and J 4 bases, leaving 18 bases between the germline ends. This CDR3 comprises 16 residues. CDR1 MNHEY and CDR2 SMNVEV come from the germline V gene (reference sequence).

The J gene is TRBJ2-7, the V gene TRBV7-8; 10 bases are a match to TRBD2. The CDR3 has 19 amino acids. Per germline, CDR1 SGHVS and CDR2 FQNEAQ. V shed 2 bases and J 3 bases; nucleotides not matched to a gene: 16. CDR3 sequence: CASSLPPNGLAAGLYEQYF. CDR3 sequence (DNA): TGTGCCAGCAGCTTACCCCCCAATGGACTAGCGGCGGGACTCTACGAGCAGTACTTC.

CDR3 sequence: CASSLTSSGGAFTDTQYF. DNA for the CDR3: TGTGCCAGCAGCTTAACGTCGAGCGGGGGGGCCTTTACAGATACGCAGTATTTT. The chain couples TRBV7-2 to TRBJ2-3; 10 bases fit TRBD2. V lost 2 bases and J lost 3; bases outside the gene matches: 11. This CDR3 comprises 18 residues. In germline, CDR1 is SGHTA, CDR2 FQGNSA.

The rearrangement links TRBV7-6 to TRBJ2-3, with D possibly matching TRBD2 (5 bases). V lost 2 bases and J lost 1, with 19 bases in between. The CDR3 length is 18 residues. The germline CDR1 and CDR2 sequences are SGHVS and FNYEAQ. Here the CDR3 DNA reads TGTGCCAGCAGCTTAAAGAGCGGAGGAGGAACCGGCACAGATACGCAGTATTTT. Amino acid sequence: CASSLKSGGGTGTDTQYF.

The V and J genes are TRBV12-3 or TRBV12-4 and TRBJ1-2; 7 positions agree with TRBD1. J was trimmed by 5 bases and V by 5 bases; bases with no gene match: 11. The CDR3 contains 15 residues. CDR3 nucleotide sequence: TGTGCCAGCAGTCCGAAACTCACAGGGGTGTATGGCTACACCTTC. As protein: CASSPKLTGVYGYTF.

The table lists this clonotype with a few counts. CDR3 DNA: TGTGCCAGCAGCTTAAAAAGGAGCTCCTACAATGAGCAGTTCTTC. Protein sequence: CASSLKRSSYNEQFF. This sequence joins TRBV7-2 and TRBJ2-1; no clear D gene. Germline V gives CDR1 SGHTA, CDR2 FQGNSA. The CDR3 runs 15 residues. V lost 2 bases and J lost 0, with 8 bases in between.

For the CDR3, the DNA is TGTGCCAGCAGCTCTCAGAGGAGTTCTGAGCAGTTCTTC. Its translation: CASSSQRSSEQFF. This chain connects TRBV7-1 to TRBJ2-1, with D uncertain. TRBV7-1 is an ORF, with its function uncertain. With 3 bases removed from V and 9 bases from J, the gap between germline ends came to 12 bases. The CDR3 sequence is 13 residues long.

The rearrangement joins TRBV12-3 or TRBV12-4 to TRBJ2-1; D remains unclear. This CDR3 spans 15 amino acids. V lost 0 bases to trimming and J lost 6 bases, with 12 bases between them. Here the CDR3 DNA reads TGTGCCAGCAGTTTAGCCCCAATCGACTCCAATGAGCAGTTCTTC. Protein: CASSLAPIDSNEQFF.

This clonotype turned up a few times. This rearrangement joins TRBV6-8 to TRBJ1-1; D perhaps matches TRBD1 (5 bases). Germline CDR1 and CDR2: MNHGY and SAAAGT. V lost 6 bases to trimming and J lost 1 base, with 12 bases between them. The CDR3 has 14 residues. The CDR3, as DNA: TGTGCCAGCAGCCCAGACAGTCCGAACACTGAAGCTTTCTTT. Encoded protein: CASSPDSPNTEAFF.

This clonotype was counted between two and nine times. The CDR3 loop reads CASSFEFVYEQYF. The CDR3 DNA reads as TGTGCCAGCAGTTTCGAATTTGTCTACGAGCAGTACTTC. This chain uses TRBV6-2 or TRBV6-3 with TRBJ2-7; D is unclear. Between the trimmed V and J ends, which lost 4 bases and 3 bases, there was a span of 10 bases. This CDR3 contains 13 residues. In germline, CDR1 is MNHEY, CDR2 SVGEGT.

This clonotype showed up just a few times. This rearrangement joins TRBV12-3 or TRBV12-4 to TRBJ1-2; D call uncertain. V lost 3 bases to trimming and J lost 2 bases, with 10 bases between them. The CDR3 is 14 residues long. CDR3 DNA sequence: TGTGCCAGCAGTTTCGCCTCGATGAACTATGGCTACACCTTC. It is translated as CASSFASMNYGYTF.

This clonotype has only a few counts. This chain joins TRBV27 and TRBJ2-7, with D perhaps TRBD1 or TRBD2 (5 bases each). The germline V and J ends were trimmed by 0 bases and 2 bases, with 8 bases remaining between them. The CDR3 is made up of 14 amino acids. The germline CDR1 and CDR2 sequences are MNHEY and SMNVEV (reference sequence). The CDR3 region is CASSLSPGPYEQYF. The CDR3, as DNA: TGTGCCAGCAGTTTATCGCCGGGGCCCTACGAGCAGTACTTC.

The chain links TRBV20-1 to TRBJ1-5; 8 bases map to TRBD1. The germline gives CDR1 DFQATT, CDR2 SNEGSKA (reference sequence). V was clipped by 3 bases and J by 0 bases; unmatched bases: 7. The length of the CDR3 is 16 residues. CDR3 sequence reads: CSARDRETYSNQPQHF. The CDR3 bases are TGCAGTGCTAGGGACAGGGAAACCTATAGCAATCAGCCCCAGCATTTT.

The CDR3 loop reads CASQGVSSTDTQYF. CDR3 DNA: TGTGCCAGTCAGGGGGTGTCTAGCACAGATACGCAGTATTTT. V gene TRBV12-3 or TRBV12-4 combines with J gene TRBJ2-3; 7 bases map to TRBD1. The CDR3 contains 14 residues. V trimming: 9 bases; J trimming: 0 bases; junction bases outside the gene matches: 6.